Below, 21 T cell receptor beta chains from the same sample are listed, as sequenced in a study of tumor-infiltrating lymphocytes in primary liver carcinoma. In addition to blood RNA drawn from unsorted whole blood, germline DNA was extracted. Starting material of around 460 ng total RNA yielded TCR beta cDNA via a constant-region primer. Library construction for TCR beta comprised three nested multiplex PCR rounds performed with slightly modified ARM-PCR. Researchers ran the first two PCR rounds for roughly 11 cycles each with TRBV1-TRBV30 forward primers and a C-beta reverse primer. TCRdb called the multiplex PCR reads again in MiXCR, with one record for every CDR3 protein. The profile covers fewer than 250,000 distinct CDR3 sequences, with about two thirds appearing a single time and under 7.5% taken by the ten largest. The specimen sequenced was peripheral blood. The receptors shown here come from a woman aged 55-69 years with primary liver carcinoma and hepatitis B virus infection.

There are a few counts of this clonotype. The CDR3 DNA follows: TGTGCCAGCAGCTTAGCTTTCAGCGCAAACTATGGCTACACCTTC. Its protein product is CASSLAFSANYGYTF. This chain links TRBV7-9 with TRBJ1-2; D is ambiguous. V lost 0 bases and J lost 2, with 10 bases in between. The CDR3 has 15 amino acids. Germline loops: CDR1 SEHNR, CDR2 FQNEAQ (reference sequence).

For this clonotype: This likely comes from a read error, as the CDR3 has no conserved phenylalanine or tryptophan at its end. The chain links TRBV6-2 or TRBV6-3 to TRBJ1-5, with no clear D. Germline values: CDR1 MNHEY, CDR2 SVGEGT. The length of the CDR3 is 12 residues. The CDR3 nucleotides are TGTGCTAGCAGCCGCCCTCATCAGCCCCAGCATATT. This encodes CASSRPHQPQHI.

V and J are TRBV9 and TRBJ2-1; 9 bases match TRBD2. The CDR3 loop spans 19 amino acids. J was trimmed by 2 bases and V by 0 bases; bases with no gene match: 12. Germline assignment: CDR1 SGDLS and CDR2 YYNGEE. CDR3 region: CASSVGAGGSGRTYNEQFF. For the CDR3, the DNA is TGTGCCAGCAGCGTAGGAGCTGGTGGGAGCGGGAGGACCTACAATGAGCAGTTCTTC.

With regard to this clonotype: This may stem from a read error, because a much larger clone lies one nucleotide away. This rearrangement joins TRBV6-1 to TRBJ2-4; 8 positions agree with TRBD2. This CDR3 is 17 amino acids long. V lost 2 bases to trimming and J lost 2 bases; unmatched junction nucleotides: 8. Germline loops: CDR1 MNHNS, CDR2 SASEGT. CDR3 sequence (DNA): TGTGCCAGCAGTGAACGGGAAGCGGGAGTTTCCAAAAACATTCAGTACTTC. Amino acids: CASSEREAGVSKNIQYF.

This clonotype was recorded many times. The V and J genes are TRBV29-1 and TRBJ2-1; 11 nucleotides agree with TRBD2. The V and J ends lost 4 bases and 4 bases, in that order; junction bases with no gene match: 3. The CDR3 has 14 residues. CDR1 is SQVTM, CDR2 ANQGSEA, per germline. The CDR3 DNA follows: TGCAGCGTTGGACTAGCGGGGATGTACAATGAGCAGTTCTTC. This codes for CSVGLAGMYNEQFF.

This chain uses TRBV28 with TRBJ2-7; no definite D call. Per the germline V gene, CDR1 is MDHEN and CDR2 is SYDVKM. V dropped 7 bases and J dropped 2 bases, with 6 bases sitting between them. This CDR3 has 11 amino acids. Written as DNA, the CDR3 is TGTGCCAGCAATCGTCCCTACGAGCAGTACTTC. It is translated as CASNRPYEQYF.

The chain uses TRBV6-6 and TRBJ2-7; 12 bases are a match to TRBD1. Per germline, CDR1 MNHNY and CDR2 SVGAGI (reference sequence). The CDR3 consists of 14 residues. The CDR3 region is CASSLVGDRGPLDV. CDR3 nucleotides: TGTGCCAGCAGTCTGGTTGGGGACAGGGGGCCCCTAGACGTC.

Concerning this clonotype itself: An end of the junction does not agree with germline; a read error may underlie this. The chain couples TRBV6-5 to TRBJ1-2, with no clear D. This CDR3 contains 13 residues. Germline CDR1 is MNHEY and CDR2 is SVGAGI. CDR3 sequence (DNA): TGTGCCAGCAGAGCGTCGTCTAACTATGGCTACATCTTC. It is translated as CASRASSNYGYIF.

Worth noting for this clonotype: Given a much more abundant clone one base away, this may be a read error. The genes are TRBV6-1 and TRBJ2-5; tentative D call: TRBD1 (6 bases). Germline CDR1 and CDR2: MNHNS and SASEGT. The CDR3 extends over 14 amino acids. This CDR3 reads CVSTRTALQETQYF. DNA for the CDR3: TGTGTCAGCACTAGGACAGCCCTTCAAGAGACCCAGTACTTC.

A word on this clonotype: A much bigger clone sits one base away, suggesting this may be a read error. In DNA form, the CDR3 reads TGTGCCAGCCGAGACAGAGGGTCGGATGGCTACACCTTC. Protein sequence: CASRDRGSDGYTF. The chain employs TRBV6-1 and TRBJ1-2; D possibly corresponds to TRBD1 (5 bases). Trimming took off 8 bases at V and 6 bases at J, with 16 bases between the two ends. Germline-derived CDR1 and CDR2 are MNHNS and SASEGT. This CDR3 is built from 13 residues.

In the case of this clonotype: A much more abundant neighbour one base away suggests this may be a read error. The gene calls are TRBV14 and TRBJ2-7, with 8 nucleotides matching TRBD1. The CDR3 totals 15 residues. The ends lost 7 bases at V and 3 bases at J; junction bases unmatched: 11. Germline-derived CDR1 and CDR2 are SGHDN and FVKESK. The CDR3 here is CASNQTWTGNYEQYF. The CDR3 region has the DNA TGTGCCAGCAACCAGACTTGGACAGGGAACTACGAGCAGTACTTC. The whole variable domain, remainder taken from reference TRBV14 and TRBJ2-7, is EAGVTQFPSHSVIEKGQTVTLRCDPISGHDNLYWYRRVMGKEIKFLLHFVKESKQDESGMPNNRFLAERTGGTYSTLKVQPAELEDSGVYFCASNQTWTGNYEQYFGPGTRLTVT.

This clonotype was detected ten times or more. As DNA, the CDR3 is TGTGCCAGCAGTTGCCCCCTGAAGAGGGTGAAAACAGATACGCAGTATTTT. Its protein product is CASSCPLKRVKTDTQYF. The chain links TRBV12-3 or TRBV12-4 to TRBJ2-3; D possibly corresponds to TRBD2 (5 bases). Trimming pared 4 bases from V and 3 bases from J, leaving 20 bases between. The CDR3 extends over 17 amino acids.

Remarks on this clonotype: Likely a read error: the CDR3 ends without its conserved phenylalanine or tryptophan. V usage is TRBV30 and J usage is TRBJ1-3; D may be TRBD1 (6 bases). Looked up from germline, CDR1 is GTSNPN and CDR2 is SVGIG (reference sequence). CDR3 length: 13 residues. Trimming removed 4 bases from V and 1 base from J, with 8 bases in between. CDR3 residues: CAWTDRSGNTIYL. As DNA, the CDR3 is TGTGCCTGGACAGACAGGTCTGGAAACACCATATATCTT.

The V and J genes are TRBV7-9 and TRBJ2-1; 9 nucleotides agree with TRBD2. The CDR3 contains 15 residues. Germline-derived CDR1 and CDR2 are SEHNR and FQNEAQ (reference sequence). The junction had 7 bases not matched to a gene; V was cut back by 5 bases and J by 5 bases. The DNA of the CDR3 is TGTGCCAGCAGCACCACTAGCGGGCCTGACAATGAGCAGTTCTTC. This translates into CASSTTSGPDNEQFF.

About this clonotype itself: Its ends do not fully match the called genes, so a read error is possible. The chain uses TRBV11-1 and TRBJ2-7; 10 bases agree with TRBD2. The CDR3 extends over 15 amino acids. The germline gives CDR1 SGHAT, CDR2 FQDESV (reference sequence). CDR3 bases: TGTGCCAGTAGCTGCGAGCGGGAGGGGTCCTACGAGCAGTACTTC. This codes for CASSCEREGSYEQYF.

The table lists this clonotype with a count of one. An end of the junction does not agree with germline; a read error may underlie this. The DNA of the CDR3 is TGTGTCAGCAGCTCCAGGGGGCCGTGGGACTATGGCTACACCTTC. It translates to CVSSSRGPWDYGYTF. The genes are TRBV13 and TRBJ1-2; 8 nucleotides line up with TRBD1. Germline V CDR1 and CDR2: PRHDT, FYEKMQ (reference sequence). This CDR3 has 15 amino acids.

This chain uses TRBV11-2 with TRBJ2-7, with D tentatively TRBD1 or TRBD2 (5 bases each). V was cut by 3 bases and J by 6 bases, with 15 bases left in between. The V gene's germline CDR1 is SGHAT and CDR2 FQNNGV. The CDR3 is made up of 14 amino acids. For the CDR3, the DNA is TGTGCCAGCAGCTTGGGGCGGGCGCCCACCGAGCAGTACTTC. Protein product: CASSLGRAPTEQYF.

Details on this clonotype: This may come from a read error, since a much larger clone is one base off. This chain uses TRBV6-1 with TRBJ2-6, with D perhaps TRBD1 (5 bases). The CDR3 has 15 residues. The germline V gene has CDR1 MNHNS and CDR2 SASEGT. CDR3 bases: TGTGCCAGCAGCATGATGCGAACTGGGGCCGACGTCCTGACTTTC. As protein: CASSMMRTGADVLTF.

A remark on this clonotype: Just one base apart from a much larger clone, this may be a read error. The chain has TRBV4-1 and TRBJ2-7; no firm D call. Germline V gene sequence: CDR1 MGHRA, CDR2 YSYEKL. The CDR3 has 15 amino acids. The V end was cut by 1 base, the J end by 0 bases, with 10 bases between. The CDR3 sequence is CASSQGVRSSYEQYF. CDR3 DNA sequence: TGCGCCAGCAGCCAAGGAGTCAGGAGCTCCTACGAGCAGTACTTC.

To note about this clonotype: This likely comes from a read error, as the CDR3 has no conserved phenylalanine or tryptophan at its end. V usage is TRBV29-1 and J usage is TRBJ1-5; the D gene is possibly TRBD1 (5 bases). Looked up from germline, CDR1 is SQVTM and CDR2 is ANQGSEA. CDR3 length equals 14 residues. The DNA of the CDR3 is TGCGGCGTTGAAGTTGGGGGTCTGAATCAGCCCCAGCATCTT. Protein: CGVEVGGLNQPQHL.

As to this clonotype: A junction boundary mismatches the germline segment, possibly from a read error. The chain employs TRBV5-1 and TRBJ2-4; D may be TRBD2 (6 bases). Germline lookup yields CDR1 SGHRS and CDR2 YFSETQ. The CDR3 covers 20 residues. The CDR3 bases are TGCGCCAGCAGCTTGGCCTTAGGTAGCGGCGGCGGTAGAGCCAAAAACATCCAGTACTTC. The encoded protein is CASSLALGSGGGRAKNIQYF.